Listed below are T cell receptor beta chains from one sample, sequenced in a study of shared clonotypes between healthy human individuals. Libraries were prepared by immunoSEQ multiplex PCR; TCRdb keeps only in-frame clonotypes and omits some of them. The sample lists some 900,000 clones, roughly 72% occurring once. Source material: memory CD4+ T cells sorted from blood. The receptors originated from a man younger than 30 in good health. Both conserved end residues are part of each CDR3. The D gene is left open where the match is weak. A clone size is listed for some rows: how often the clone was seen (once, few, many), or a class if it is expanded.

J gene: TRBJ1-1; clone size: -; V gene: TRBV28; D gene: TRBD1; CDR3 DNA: TGTGCCAGCAGGTCACAGGGGGGACATGAAGCTTTCTTT; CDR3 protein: CASRSQGGHEAFF
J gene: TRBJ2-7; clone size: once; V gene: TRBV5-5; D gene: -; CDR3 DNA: TGTGCCAGCAGCCCACGAGCTCTCATCAGTGAGGAGCAGTACTTC; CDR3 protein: CASSPRALISEEQYF
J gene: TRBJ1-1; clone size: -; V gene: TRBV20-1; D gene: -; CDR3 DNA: TGCAGTGCCTCGGAGGGGCCTGAAGCTTTCTTT; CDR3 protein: CSASEGPEAFF
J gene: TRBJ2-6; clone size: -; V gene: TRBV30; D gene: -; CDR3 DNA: TGTGCCTGGAGAGCGCTTGGCAGGATGAGAAACGTCCTGACTTTC; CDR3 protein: CAWRALGRMRNVLTF
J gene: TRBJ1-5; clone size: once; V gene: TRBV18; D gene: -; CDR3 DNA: TGTGCCAGCTCACTTAATAATCAGCCCCAGCATTTT; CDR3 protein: CASSLNNQPQHF
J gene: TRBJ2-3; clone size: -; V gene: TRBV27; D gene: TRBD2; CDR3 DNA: TGTGCCAGCAGTTTATTTAAGCGGGGGGATAGCACAGATACGCAGTATTTT; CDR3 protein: CASSLFKRGDSTDTQYF
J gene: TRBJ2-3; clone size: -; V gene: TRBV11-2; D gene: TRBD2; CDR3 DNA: TGTGCCAGCAGCTGGGCTAGCGGGGGAGGTGGAGATACGCAGTATTTT; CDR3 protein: CASSWASGGGGDTQYF
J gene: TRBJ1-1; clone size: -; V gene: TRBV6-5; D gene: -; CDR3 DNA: TGTGCCAGCAGTTTATCAGTTGGACGGACTGAAGCTTTCTTT; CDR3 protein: CASSLSVGRTEAFF
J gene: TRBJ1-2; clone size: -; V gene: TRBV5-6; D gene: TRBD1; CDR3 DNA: TGTGCCAGCAACGGACAGGGTCATGGCTACACCTTC; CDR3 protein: CASNGQGHGYTF
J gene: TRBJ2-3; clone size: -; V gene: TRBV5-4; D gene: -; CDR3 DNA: TGTGCCAGCAGCTTGGCGCCTCCCGCTAGCACAGATACGCAGTATTTT; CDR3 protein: CASSLAPPASTDTQYF
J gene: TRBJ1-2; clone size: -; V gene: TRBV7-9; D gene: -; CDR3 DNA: TGTGCCAGCAGCGCGGGAGACAACTATGGCTACACCTTC; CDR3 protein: CASSAGDNYGYTF
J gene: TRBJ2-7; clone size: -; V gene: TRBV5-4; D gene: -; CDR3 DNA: TGTGCCAGCAGTTATACAGGGAGGGACGAGCAGTACTTC; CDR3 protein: CASSYTGRDEQYF
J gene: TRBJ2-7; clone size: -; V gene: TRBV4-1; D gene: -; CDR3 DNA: TGCGCCAGCAGCCATTTAGGGGACCCGACCTACGAGCAGTACTTC; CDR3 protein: CASSHLGDPTYEQYF
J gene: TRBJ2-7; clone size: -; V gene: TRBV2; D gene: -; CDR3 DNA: TGTGCCAGCAGTGAAAGATGGCAGGGATACGAGCAGTACTTC; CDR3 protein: CASSERWQGYEQYF
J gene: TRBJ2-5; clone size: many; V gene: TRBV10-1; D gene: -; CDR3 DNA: TGCGCCAGCAGTGAGGGCGGCGAGACCCAGTACTTC; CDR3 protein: CASSEGGETQYF
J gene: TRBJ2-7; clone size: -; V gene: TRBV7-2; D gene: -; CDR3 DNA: TGTGCCAGCAGCTTAGCGCCAGGGACGGCTTACTACGAGCAGTACTTC; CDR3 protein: CASSLAPGTAYYEQYF
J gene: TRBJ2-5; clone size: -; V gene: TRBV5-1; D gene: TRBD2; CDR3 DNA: TGCGCCAGCAGCTTTGAAGGGAGGGGTTTGGAGACCCAGTACTTC; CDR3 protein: CASSFEGRGLETQYF
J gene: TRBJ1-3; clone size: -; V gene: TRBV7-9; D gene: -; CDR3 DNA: TGTGCCAGCAGCTTAGCAGGACCTGCGATGTTAAGAAACACCATATATTTT; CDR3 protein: CASSLAGPAMLRNTIYF
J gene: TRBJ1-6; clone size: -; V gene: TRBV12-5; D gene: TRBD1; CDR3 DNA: TGTGCTAGTGGTTTGGTAGGGCCTGTCAGGGGGATTAATTCACCCCTCCACTTT; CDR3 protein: CASGLVGPVRGINSPLHF
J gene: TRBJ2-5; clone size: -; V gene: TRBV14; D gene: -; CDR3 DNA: TGTGCCAGCAGCCGCCTGTCAGGGGGGCAAGAGACCCAGTACTTC; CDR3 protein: CASSRLSGGQETQYF
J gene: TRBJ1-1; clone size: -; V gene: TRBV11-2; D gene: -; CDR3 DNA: TGTGCCAGCAGCTTAGCGGGACGGGCCGAAGCTTTCTTT; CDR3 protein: CASSLAGRAEAFF
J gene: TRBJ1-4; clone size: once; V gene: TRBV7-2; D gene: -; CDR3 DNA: TGTGCCAGCAGCCCAATGGATGGCTCTGCAAAACTGTTTTTT; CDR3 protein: CASSPMDGSAKLFF
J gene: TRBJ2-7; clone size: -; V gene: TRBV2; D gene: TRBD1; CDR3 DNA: TGTGCCAGCAGTGCGACAGGGCAGGGTAACTTC; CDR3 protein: CASSATGQGNF
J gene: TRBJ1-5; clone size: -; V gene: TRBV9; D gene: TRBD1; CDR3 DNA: TGTGCCAGCAGCGTAGGGACAGGGGTCAATCAGCCCCAGCATTTT; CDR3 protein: CASSVGTGVNQPQHF
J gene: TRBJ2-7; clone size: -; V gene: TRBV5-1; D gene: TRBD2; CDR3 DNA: TGCGCCAGCAGCTCCGGGGGGACCTACGAGCAGTACTTC; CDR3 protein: CASSSGGTYEQYF
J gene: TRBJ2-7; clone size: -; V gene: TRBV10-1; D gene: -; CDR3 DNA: TGCGCCAGCAGTGGGATGAGACACTACGAGCAGTACTTC; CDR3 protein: CASSGMRHYEQYF
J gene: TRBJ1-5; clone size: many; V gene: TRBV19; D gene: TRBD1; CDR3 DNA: TGTGCCAGTACCCCGCAGGGGGGGAATCAGCCCCAGCATTTT; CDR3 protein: CASTPQGGNQPQHF
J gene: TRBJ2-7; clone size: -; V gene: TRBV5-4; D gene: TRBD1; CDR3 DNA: TGTGCCAGCAGCTTGGTTGGACAGGGTCGTTACGAGCAGTACTTC; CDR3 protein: CASSLVGQGRYEQYF
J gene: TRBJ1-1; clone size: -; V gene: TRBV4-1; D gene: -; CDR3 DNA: TGCGCCAGCAGCCAAGCCGGGGCAGGGCTGAACACTGAAGCTTTCTTT; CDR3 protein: CASSQAGAGLNTEAFF
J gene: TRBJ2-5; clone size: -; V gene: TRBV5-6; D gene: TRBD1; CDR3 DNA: TGTGCCAGCAGCTTGGCCGGACAGGGACAAGAGACCCAGTACTTC; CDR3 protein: CASSLAGQGQETQYF
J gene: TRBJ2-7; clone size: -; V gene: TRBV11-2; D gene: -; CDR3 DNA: TGTGCCAGCAGCTTAGCGCCAGGGGCGACCTACGAGCAGTACTTC; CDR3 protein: CASSLAPGATYEQYF
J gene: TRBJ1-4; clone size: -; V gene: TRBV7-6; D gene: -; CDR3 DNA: TGTGCCAGCAGCTTAGACCTTGGGGAAAAACTGTTTTTT; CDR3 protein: CASSLDLGEKLFF
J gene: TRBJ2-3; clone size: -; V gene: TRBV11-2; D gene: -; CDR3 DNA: TGTGCCAGCAGCCGACTAGTCTCGGATACGCAGTATTTT; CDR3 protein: CASSRLVSDTQYF
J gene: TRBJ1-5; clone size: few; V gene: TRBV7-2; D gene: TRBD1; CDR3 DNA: TGTGCCAGCAGTCTGGACAGGGGGCCCCAGCATTTT; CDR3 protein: CASSLDRGPQHF
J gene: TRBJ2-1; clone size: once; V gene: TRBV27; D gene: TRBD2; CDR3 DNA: TGTGCCAGCAGTTTACGGCCTAGCGGGGAGAAAGCGCAGTTCTTC; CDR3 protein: CASSLRPSGEKAQFF
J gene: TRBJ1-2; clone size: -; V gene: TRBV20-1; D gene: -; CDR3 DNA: TGCAGTGCTAGCGTTGAGTATGGCTACACCTTC; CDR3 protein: CSASVEYGYTF
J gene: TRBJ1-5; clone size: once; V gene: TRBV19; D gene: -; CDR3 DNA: TGTGCCAGTAGTGGAGGGCGGCGAGATCAGCCCCAGCATTTT; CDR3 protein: CASSGGRRDQPQHF
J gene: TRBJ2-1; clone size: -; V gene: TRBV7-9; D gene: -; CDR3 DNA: TGTGCCAGCAGCTTAGCGCGAGGGTCGGGTTACAATGAGCAGTTCTTC; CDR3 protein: CASSLARGSGYNEQFF
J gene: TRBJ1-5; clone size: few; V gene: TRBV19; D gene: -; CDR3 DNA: TGTGCCAGTAGTACGTTGGACGGAAACAATCAGCCCCAGCATTTT; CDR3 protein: CASSTLDGNNQPQHF
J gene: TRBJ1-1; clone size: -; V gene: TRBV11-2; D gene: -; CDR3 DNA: TGTGCCAGCAGCTTCGCTGGGAACACTGAAGCTTTCTTT; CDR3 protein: CASSFAGNTEAFF
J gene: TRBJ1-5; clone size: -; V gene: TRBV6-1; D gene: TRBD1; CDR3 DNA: TGTGCCAGCAGTGATGGGCAGGGGGCTCAGCCCCAGCATTTT; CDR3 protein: CASSDGQGAQPQHF
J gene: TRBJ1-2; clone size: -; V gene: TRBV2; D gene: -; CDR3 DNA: TGTGCCAGCAGTTCAGACGGAGGCTCTGGCTACACCTTC; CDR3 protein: CASSSDGGSGYTF
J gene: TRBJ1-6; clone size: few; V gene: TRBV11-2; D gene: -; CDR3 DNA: TGTGCCAGCAGCTTATCACAGGGTATGACCCTCCACTTT; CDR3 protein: CASSLSQGMTLHF
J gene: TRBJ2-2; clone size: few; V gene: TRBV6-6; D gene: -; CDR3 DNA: TGTGCCAGCAGGGACTCAGGAGGCCCCGGGGAGCTGTTTTTT; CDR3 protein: CASRDSGGPGELFF
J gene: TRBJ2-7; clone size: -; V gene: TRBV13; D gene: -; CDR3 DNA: TGTGCCAGCAGCTCCGGCTCTGCGAGCTCCTACGAGCAGTACTTC; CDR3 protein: CASSSGSASSYEQYF
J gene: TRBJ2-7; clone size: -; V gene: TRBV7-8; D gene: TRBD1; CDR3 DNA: TGTGCCAGCAGCCCACGGGACAGGGGATGGGACGAGCAGTACTTC; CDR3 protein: CASSPRDRGWDEQYF
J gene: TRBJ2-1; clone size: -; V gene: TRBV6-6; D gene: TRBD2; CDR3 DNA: TGTGCCAGCAGCCCTAGCGGATCCTACAATGAGCAGTTCTTC; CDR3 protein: CASSPSGSYNEQFF
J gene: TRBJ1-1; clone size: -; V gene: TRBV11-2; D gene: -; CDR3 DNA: TGTGCCAGCAGCTGGCAATTTTTAAACACTGAAGCTTTCTTT; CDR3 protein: CASSWQFLNTEAFF
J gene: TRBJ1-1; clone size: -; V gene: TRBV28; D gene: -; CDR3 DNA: TGTGCCAGCAGTTTGACAGCGAACACTGAAGCTTTCTTT; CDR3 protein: CASSLTANTEAFF
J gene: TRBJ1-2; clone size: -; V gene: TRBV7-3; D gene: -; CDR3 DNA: TGTGCCAGCAGCTACGGGGGGCACACTAACTATGGCTACACCTTC; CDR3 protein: CASSYGGHTNYGYTF
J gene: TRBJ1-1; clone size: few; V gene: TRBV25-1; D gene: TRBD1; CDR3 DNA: TGTGCCAGCAGTCCCGGACAGGGGGCCTCCAACACTGAAGCTTTCTTT; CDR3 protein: CASSPGQGASNTEAFF
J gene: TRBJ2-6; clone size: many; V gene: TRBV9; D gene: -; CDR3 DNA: TGTGCCAGCAGCGTAGACCCTGGGACTCCAGCTGGGGCCAACGTCCTGACTTTC; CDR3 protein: CASSVDPGTPAGANVLTF
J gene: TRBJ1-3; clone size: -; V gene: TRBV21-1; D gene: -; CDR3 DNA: TGTGCCAGCAGCGGGCGAAACACCATATATTTT; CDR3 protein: CASSGRNTIYF
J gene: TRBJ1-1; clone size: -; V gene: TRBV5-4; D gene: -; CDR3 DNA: TGTGCCAGCAGCTTAGAAGGGGGAAGAGACACTGAAGCTTTCTTT; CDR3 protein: CASSLEGGRDTEAFF
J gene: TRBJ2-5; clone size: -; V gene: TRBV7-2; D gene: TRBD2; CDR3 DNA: TGTGCCAGCAGCTCCGGAGGGCTAGCGGGAGGTCGCCAAGAGACCCAGTACTTC; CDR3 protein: CASSSGGLAGGRQETQYF
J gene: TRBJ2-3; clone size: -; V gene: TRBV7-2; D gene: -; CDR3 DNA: TGTGCCAGCAGCATCCAGGGCGGGGGCACAGATACGCAGTATTTT; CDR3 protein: CASSIQGGGTDTQYF